These 14 T cell receptor beta chains were sequenced from one sample in a study of OX40 agonist ivuxolimab in advanced cancers. This table comes from immunoSEQ multiplex PCR, and its TCRdb copy is limited to in-frame clones, with some not included. This sample yields about 67,000 clones, of which around 93% are seen a single time; about 0.3% belongs to the top ten. Source: CD4+ or CD8+ T cells sorted from blood, taken in a trial of the OX40 agonist ivuxolimab. These receptors all stem from an adult with an advanced solid tumor such as melanoma, head and neck, liver or kidney cancer.

V usage is TRBV7-8 and J usage is TRBJ2-7; D uncertain. CDR1 SGHVS and CDR2 FQNEAQ come from the germline V gene. This CDR3 is built from 14 residues. V shed 8 bases and J shed 0 bases, with 14 bases lying between them. The CDR3 reads CASEARGVSYEQYF. The CDR3 DNA reads TGTGCCAGCGAAGCTCGTGGCGTCTCCTACGAGCAGTACTTC.

The chain has TRBV7-6 and TRBJ2-2, with D possibly TRBD1 on 7 matching bases. The V end was cut by 1 base, the J end by 7 bases, with 16 bases between. CDR1 SGHVS and CDR2 FNYEAQ come from the germline V gene. The CDR3 runs to 16 residues. The CDR3 region is CASSLGTRGTGGELFF. The CDR3 region has the DNA TGTGCCAGCAGCTTAGGGACCAGGGGGACTGGCGGGGAGCTGTTTTTT.

This chain links TRBV11-2 with TRBJ2-1; tentative D call: TRBD2 (5 bases). Germline V gives CDR1 SGHAT, CDR2 FQNNGV. V was clipped by 4 bases and J by 3 bases, with 16 bases between them. The CDR3 runs to 16 residues. Here the CDR3 DNA reads TGTGCCAGCAGCTCGCCGCGGGCTATTGACTACAATGAGCAGTTCTTC. Residues: CASSSPRAIDYNEQFF.

V and J are TRBV11-2 and TRBJ2-7, with TRBD2 matching over 10 bases. V shed 1 base, J shed 3 bases, and the junction held 3 bases outside the gene matches. The germline V gene encodes CDR1 SGHAT and CDR2 FQNNGV. CDR3 length equals 15 residues. CDR3 in amino acids: CASSLGLAGVYEQYF. The CDR3 bases are TGTGCCAGCAGCTTAGGGCTAGCGGGAGTCTACGAGCAGTACTTC.

The chain couples TRBV7-9 to TRBJ1-1; 12 nucleotides align to TRBD1. The junction had 8 bases not matched to a gene; V was cut back by 5 bases and J by 10 bases. Germline loops: CDR1 SEHNR, CDR2 FQNEAQ (reference sequence). The CDR3 totals 14 residues. CDR3 DNA: TGTGCCAGCAGCCCAGGGACAGGGGGCATCAGAGCTTTCTTT. As protein: CASSPGTGGIRAFF.

The chain couples TRBV5-1 to TRBJ2-7; 10 nucleotides align to TRBD2. Trimming took 4 bases from V and 2 from J; bases not matched to a gene: 18. The CDR3 runs to 19 residues. The V gene's germline CDR1 is SGHRS and CDR2 YFSETQ. CDR3 DNA sequence: TGCGCCAGCAGCATGCCCCAGCGGGAGGGTCTAAGTAGGACCTACGAGCAGTACTTC. Residues: CASSMPQREGLSRTYEQYF. Based on the CDR3 plus reference TRBV5-1 and TRBJ2-7, the full variable domain is KAGVTQTPRYLIKTRGQQVTLSCSPISGHRSVSWYQQTPGQGLQFLFEYFSETQRNKGNFPGRFSGRQFSNSRSEMNVSTLELGDSALYLCASSMPQREGLSRTYEQYFGPGTRLTVT.

The chain combines TRBV11-2 with TRBJ2-1; D unclear. Per germline, CDR1 SGHAT and CDR2 FQNNGV. The CDR3 contains 13 residues. V lost 6 bases and J 6 bases, leaving 12 bases between the germline ends. The CDR3, as DNA: TGTGCCAGCAGAACGTTTAGCAGCAATGAGCAGTTCTTC. Translated, it gives CASRTFSSNEQFF. Supplemented by reference TRBV11-2 and TRBJ2-1, the full variable domain reads EAGVAQSPRYKIIEKRQSVAFWCNPISGHATLYWYQQILGQGPKLLIQFQNNGVVDDSQLPKDRFSAERLKGVDSTLKIQPAKLEDSAVYLCASRTFSSNEQFFGPGTRLTVL.

The chain carries TRBV5-1 and TRBJ2-2, with D perhaps matching TRBD1 (6 bases). V shed 2 bases and J shed 4 bases, with 15 bases lying between them. Germline values: CDR1 SGHRS, CDR2 YFSETQ. This CDR3 is built from 16 residues. The CDR3 nucleotides are TGCGCCAGCAGCTTACAGGGCAAGGGCGGCACCGGGGAGCTGTTTTTT. It is translated as CASSLQGKGGTGELFF.

The CDR3 region has the DNA TGTGCCAGCAGAAGAGGACCTTCATACGAGCAGTACTTC. Translating it yields CASRRGPSYEQYF. This chain links TRBV6-5 with TRBJ2-7; D remains ambiguous. The V gene lost 6 bases and the J gene lost 4 bases, with 13 bases spanning the gap. Germline CDR1 reads MNHEY; CDR2 reads SVGAGI. The CDR3 is 13 amino acids.

This chain uses TRBV2 with TRBJ2-5, with D perhaps matching TRBD2 (6 bases). This CDR3 contains 13 residues. V was trimmed by 6 bases and J by 5 bases, leaving 13 bases between them. Germline V CDR1 and CDR2: SNHLY, FYNNEI. CDR3 loop: CASRSGREETQYF. The CDR3 coding sequence is TGTGCCAGCAGGTCGGGACGGGAGGAGACCCAGTACTTC.

In its sample, this clone was seen a few times. The V gene is TRBV28, the J gene TRBJ1-1, with D hard to call. V was cut by 8 bases and J by 3 bases, with 13 bases left in between. Per germline, CDR1 MDHEN and CDR2 SYDVKM. The CDR3 covers 13 residues. The CDR3, as DNA: TGTGCCAGCGCGTACCTAGACCACACTGAAGCTTTCTTT. Amino acids: CASAYLDHTEAFF.

V and J are TRBV30 and TRBJ2-3; tentatively, D is TRBD1 or TRBD2 (7 bases each). Trimming stripped 5 bases from V and 3 bases from J, with 18 bases between. Germline V lookup: CDR1 GTSNPN, CDR2 SVGIG (reference sequence). The CDR3 length is 15 residues. The chain's CDR3 is CAWGLQGGKTDTQYF. CDR3 nucleotide sequence: TGTGCCTGGGGTCTCCAGGGGGGGAAAACAGATACGCAGTATTTT. The complete variable domain, with remaining parts taken from reference TRBV30 and TRBJ2-3, reads SQTIHQWPATLVQPVGSPLSLECTVEGTSNPNLYWYRQAAGRGLQLLFYSVGIGQISSEVPQNLSASRPQDRQFILSSKKLLLSDSGFYLCAWGLQGGKTDTQYFGPGTRLTVL.

This clone came up once. The chain uses TRBV5-1 and TRBJ2-3, with 10 bases fitting TRBD1. Germline assignment: CDR1 SGHRS and CDR2 YFSETQ. This CDR3 is 15 amino acids long. Germline trimming cut 4 bases from V and 2 bases from J; bases unmatched to any gene: 4. The CDR3 nucleotides read TGCGCCAGCAGCAAAGGGACAGGGGACACAGATACGCAGTATTTT. It yields the protein CASSKGTGDTDTQYF.

The genes are TRBV5-6 and TRBJ2-7, with 8 bases matching TRBD1. Unmatched junction bases numbered 7, after V lost 4 bases and J lost 4 bases. The length of the CDR3 is 14 residues. The germline V gene encodes CDR1 SGHDT and CDR2 YYEEEE. CDR3 residues: CASSPQGAQYEQYF. The CDR3 coding sequence is TGTGCCAGCAGCCCGCAGGGGGCGCAATACGAGCAGTACTTC.